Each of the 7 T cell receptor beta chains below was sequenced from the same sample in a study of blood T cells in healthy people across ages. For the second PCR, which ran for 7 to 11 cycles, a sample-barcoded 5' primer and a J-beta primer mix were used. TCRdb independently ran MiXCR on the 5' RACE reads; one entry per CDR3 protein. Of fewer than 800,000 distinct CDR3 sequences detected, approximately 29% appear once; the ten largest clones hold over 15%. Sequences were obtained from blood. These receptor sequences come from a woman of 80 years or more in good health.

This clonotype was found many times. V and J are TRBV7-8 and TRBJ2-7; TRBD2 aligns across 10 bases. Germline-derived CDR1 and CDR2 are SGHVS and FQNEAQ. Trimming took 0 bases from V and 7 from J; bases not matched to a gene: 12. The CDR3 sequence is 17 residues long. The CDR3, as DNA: TGTGCCAGCAGCTTAGCGGCTAGCGGGGGACCCTCGGGGGAGCAGTACTTC. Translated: CASSLAASGGPSGEQYF.

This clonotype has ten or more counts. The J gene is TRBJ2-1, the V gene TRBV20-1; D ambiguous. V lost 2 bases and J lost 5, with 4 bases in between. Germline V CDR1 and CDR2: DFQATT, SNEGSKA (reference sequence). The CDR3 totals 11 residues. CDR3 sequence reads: CSARMDNEQFF. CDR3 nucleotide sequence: TGCAGTGCTAGAATGGACAATGAGCAGTTCTTC.

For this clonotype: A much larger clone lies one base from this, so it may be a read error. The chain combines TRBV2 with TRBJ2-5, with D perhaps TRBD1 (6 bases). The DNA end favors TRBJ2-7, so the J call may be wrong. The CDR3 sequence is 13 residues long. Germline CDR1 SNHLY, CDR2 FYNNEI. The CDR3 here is CASIKDSQGEQYF. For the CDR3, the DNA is TGTGCCAGCATCAAGGACAGCCAGGGCGAGCAGTACTTC.

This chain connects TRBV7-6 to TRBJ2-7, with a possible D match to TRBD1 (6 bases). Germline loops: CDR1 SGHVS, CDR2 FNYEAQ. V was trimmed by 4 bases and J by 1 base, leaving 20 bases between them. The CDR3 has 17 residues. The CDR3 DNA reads TGTGCCAGCAGCTCCTACCAAGGGCCAGGGGAATCCTACGAGCAGTACTTC. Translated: CASSSYQGPGESYEQYF.

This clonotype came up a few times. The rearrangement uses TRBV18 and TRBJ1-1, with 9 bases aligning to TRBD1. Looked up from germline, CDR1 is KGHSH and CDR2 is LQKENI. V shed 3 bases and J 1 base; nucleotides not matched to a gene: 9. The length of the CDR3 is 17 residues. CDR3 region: CASSPRDREQTNTEAFF. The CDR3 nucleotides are TGTGCCAGCTCACCCCGGGACAGGGAACAAACGAACACTGAAGCTTTCTTT.

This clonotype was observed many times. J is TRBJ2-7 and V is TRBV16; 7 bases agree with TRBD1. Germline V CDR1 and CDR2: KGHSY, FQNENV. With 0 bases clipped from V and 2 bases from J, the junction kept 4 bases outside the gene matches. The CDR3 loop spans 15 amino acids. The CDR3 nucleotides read TGTGCCAGCAGCCAATCGGGGACAGTTACCTACGAGCAGTACTTC. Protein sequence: CASSQSGTVTYEQYF.

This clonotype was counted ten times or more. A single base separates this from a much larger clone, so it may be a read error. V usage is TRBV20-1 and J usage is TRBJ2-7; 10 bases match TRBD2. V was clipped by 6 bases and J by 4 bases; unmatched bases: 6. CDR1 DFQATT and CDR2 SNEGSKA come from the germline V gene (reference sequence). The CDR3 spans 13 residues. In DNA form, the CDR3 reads TGCAGTGCCAGCGGGGGGGGTGGATACGAGCAGTACTTC. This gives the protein CSASGGGGYEQYF.